Sequencing of this TCR beta chain was carried out in a study of shared clonotypes between healthy human individuals. Researchers ran the assay at a deep level. Sequencing was performed with immunoSEQ multiplex PCR; in TCRdb, only in-frame clones are kept and a portion is missing. The sample holds almost 700,000 clones, approximately 90% seen once. Naive CD8 cells comprised CD45RO-negative, CCR7-positively selected cells, excluding terminally differentiated effector memory CD45RA+ cells. The clonotype was recovered from a man aged 25 to 40 in good health. The material sequenced was naive CD8+ T cells sorted from blood.

The CDR3 nucleotides are TGTGCCAGCAGCTTAGGAGGGGTCCGCGTGAACACTGAAGCTTTCTTT. Amino acid sequence: CASSLGGVRVNTEAFF. The chain recombines TRBV7-9 with TRBJ1-1, with D possibly being TRBD1 (5 bases). The CDR3 runs 16 residues. The germline V and J ends were trimmed by 1 base and 0 bases, with 12 bases remaining between them. In germline, CDR1 is SEHNR, CDR2 FQNEAQ (reference sequence).